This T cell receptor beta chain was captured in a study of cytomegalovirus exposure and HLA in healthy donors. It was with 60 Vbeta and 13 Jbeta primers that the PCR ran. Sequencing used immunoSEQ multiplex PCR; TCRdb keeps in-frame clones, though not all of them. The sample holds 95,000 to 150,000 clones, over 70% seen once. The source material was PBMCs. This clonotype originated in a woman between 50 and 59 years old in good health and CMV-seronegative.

The chain's CDR3 is CASSLPGNYNEQFF. As DNA, the CDR3 is TGCGCCAGCAGCTTACCGGGAAACTACAATGAGCAGTTCTTC. V usage is TRBV5-1 and J usage is TRBJ2-1; maybe TRBD2 (5 bases). Germline V gene lookup returns CDR1 SGHRS and CDR2 YFSETQ. This CDR3 contains 14 residues. Trimming cost V 2 bases and J 3 bases, with 9 bases left between them.